This T cell receptor (beta chain) was recovered during a study of cytomegalovirus exposure and HLA in healthy donors. The PCR contained 60 Vbeta and 13 Jbeta primers. Assay: immunoSEQ multiplex PCR; the TCRdb copy retains only in-frame clones and omits some. The sample comprises 100,000 or so clones, about 70% of which are singletons, and roughly 2.6% rests with the top ten. As concerns this clone: What it binds is unknown.

The ends were cut back, 3 bases at V and 0 bases at J, with 13 bases in the middle. This CDR3 is built from 17 residues. Germline lookup yields CDR1 SGHTS and CDR2 YDEGEE. Study results and caveats: Common viral pathogens seemed to be connected with several of the most significant clusters, according to a later analysis. Association with HLA alleles at 0.05 false discovery rate was found for around 15,000 TCR beta sequences in a later analysis. Earlier findings revealed that most TCR beta V segments proved productive either about 87% or about 30% of the time. Among TCR beta chains, those listed as cytomegalovirus-associated numbered over 150.

The chain is built from TRBV5-8 and TRBJ2-6; D possibly corresponds to TRBD2 (6 bases). Sequencing input: PBMCs. This TCR derives from a man over 45 in good health and CMV-seropositive. CDR3: CASSSGTLSSGANVLTF. DNA of the CDR3: TGTGCCAGCAGCTCAGGGACTTTAAGCTCTGGGGCCAACGTCCTGACTTTC.